The next 26 T cell receptor beta chains were all read from a single sample in a study of cytomegalovirus exposure and HLA in healthy donors. In the PCR, 60 Vbeta and 13 Jbeta primers were used. Measured with immunoSEQ multiplex PCR; TCRdb has only the in-frame clones, and not every one. Among about 200,000 clones listed, about 77% were seen once. The sequenced sample consisted of PBMCs. These receptors all stem from a woman aged 25 to 39 in good health and CMV-seropositive.

This clone has a handful of counts. The V and J genes are TRBV9 and TRBJ1-1; maybe TRBD1 (5 bases). This CDR3 has 14 residues. CDR1 is SGDLS and CDR2 is YYNGEE in the germline V gene. V dropped 4 bases and J dropped 2 bases, with 12 bases sitting between them. The CDR3 reads CASSSQGENTEAFF. For the CDR3, the DNA is TGTGCCAGCAGCTCCCAGGGTGAAAACACTGAAGCTTTCTTT.

The chain uses TRBV11-2 and TRBJ2-3; D gene uncertain. Germline CDR1 reads SGHAT; CDR2 reads FQNNGV. The V end was cut by 8 bases, the J end by 4 bases, with 10 bases between. The CDR3 totals 12 residues. The DNA for the CDR3 is TGTGCCAGCTCCAGATTGCCAGATACGCAGTATTTT. Translation gives CASSRLPDTQYF.

This sequence joins TRBV15 and TRBJ1-1; no firm D call. The ends were cut back, 0 bases at V and 0 bases at J, with 8 bases in the middle. The germline V gene has CDR1 LNHNV and CDR2 YYDKDF (reference sequence). The CDR3 extends over 15 amino acids. The CDR3 sequence is CATSRERALNTEAFF. The CDR3 bases are TGTGCCACCAGCAGAGAGCGGGCCCTGAACACTGAAGCTTTCTTT.

This chain links TRBV11-2 with TRBJ2-7, with 10 nucleotides matching TRBD1. Germline trimming cut 4 bases from V and 3 bases from J; bases unmatched to any gene: 3. Germline V gene sequence: CDR1 SGHAT, CDR2 FQNNGV. The CDR3 has 14 residues. CDR3 in amino acids: CASSYGTGDYEQYF. The DNA of the CDR3 is TGTGCCAGCAGCTACGGGACAGGGGACTACGAGCAGTACTTC. Together with reference TRBV11-2 and TRBJ2-7, the CDR3 gives the full variable domain: EAGVAQSPRYKIIEKRQSVAFWCNPISGHATLYWYQQILGQGPKLLIQFQNNGVVDDSQLPKDRFSAERLKGVDSTLKIQPAKLEDSAVYLCASSYGTGDYEQYFGPGTRLTVT.

This clone was seen a single time. J is TRBJ2-3 and V is TRBV9; D is possibly TRBD2 (5 bases). CDR3 length: 14 amino acids. The V gene lost 0 bases and the J gene lost 4 bases, with 9 bases spanning the gap. Germline V gives CDR1 SGDLS, CDR2 YYNGEE. CDR3 residues: CASSVGGISDTQYF. CDR3 in DNA: TGTGCCAGCAGCGTAGGAGGGATCTCAGATACGCAGTATTTT.

Only one count was recorded for this clone. This rearrangement joins TRBV18 to TRBJ1-4; maybe TRBD1 (6 bases). Germline V gene lookup returns CDR1 KGHSH and CDR2 LQKENI. The CDR3 extends over 16 amino acids. V was shortened by 2 bases and J by 5 bases, with 15 bases between the two germline ends. The CDR3, as DNA: TGTGCCAGCTCACCATTCACGACAGGTTACAATGAAAAACTGTTTTTT. Its protein product is CASSPFTTGYNEKLFF.

The table lists this clone with a few counts. The V gene is TRBV5-1, the J gene TRBJ2-5; 8 nucleotides align to TRBD1. There are 17 residues in the CDR3. V lost 2 bases to trimming and J lost 2 bases; unmatched junction nucleotides: 11. Germline V gives CDR1 SGHRS, CDR2 YFSETQ. CDR3 DNA: TGCGCCAGCAGCTTCGTCCGGACAGGGACCCAACAAGAGACCCAGTACTTC. It translates to CASSFVRTGTQQETQYF.

This clone was picked up one time. V usage is TRBV28 and J usage is TRBJ2-4; 12 bases align to TRBD1. The CDR3 runs to 16 residues. Germline V CDR1 and CDR2: MDHEN, SYDVKM. Losses at the gene ends were 5 bases for V and 10 bases for J; bases not matched to a gene: 12. The CDR3 sequence is CASSPQGWGQGAIQYF. As DNA, the CDR3 is TGTGCCAGCAGTCCCCAGGGTTGGGGACAGGGGGCAATTCAGTACTTC.

The chain combines TRBV19 with TRBJ1-2; 10 nucleotides agree with TRBD1. J lost 8 bases, V lost 6 bases, and 9 bases had no gene match. CDR1 LNHDA and CDR2 SQIVND come from the germline V gene (reference sequence). CDR3 length: 14 residues. CDR3 nucleotides: TGTGCCAGTAGGAAGACAGGGGGCGCGGGCGGCTACACCTTC. Encoded protein: CASRKTGGAGGYTF. Full variable domain (rest looked up from reference TRBV19 and TRBJ1-2): DGGITQSPKYLFRKEGQNVTLSCEQNLNHDAMYWYRQDPGQGLRLIYYSQIVNDFQKGDIAEGYSVSREKKESFPLTVTSAQKNPTAFYLCASRKTGGAGGYTFGSGTRLTVV.

This clone has a handful of counts. CDR3 loop: CASIQEAPVDYGYTF. CDR3 nucleotide sequence: TGTGCCAGCATTCAGGAGGCACCCGTGGACTATGGCTACACCTTC. The rearrangement joins TRBV27 to TRBJ1-2; D gene unclear. From germline, CDR1 is MNHEY and CDR2 SMNVEV (reference sequence). The CDR3 loop spans 15 amino acids. The ends were cut back, 7 bases at V and 3 bases at J, with 18 bases in the middle.

This clone has more than one count but fewer than ten. The gene calls are TRBV7-2 and TRBJ1-1; a weak D match, TRBD1 (6 bases). CDR3 size: 19 residues. Germline V gene lookup returns CDR1 SGHTA and CDR2 FQGNSA. Trimming took off 1 base at V and 3 bases at J, with 24 bases between the two ends. CDR3 loop: CASSLEYGGRGFYDTEAFF. CDR3 sequence (DNA): TGTGCCAGCAGCTTAGAGTATGGCGGAAGGGGGTTTTATGACACTGAAGCTTTCTTT.

The J gene is TRBJ1-1, the V gene TRBV18; 8 bases are a match to TRBD1. Trimming cost V 1 base and J 5 bases; bases outside gene matches: 6. Per the germline V gene, CDR1 is KGHSH and CDR2 is LQKENI. This CDR3 is 15 amino acids long. The chain's CDR3 is CASSPQTGEGTEAFF. As DNA, the CDR3 is TGTGCCAGCTCACCACAGACAGGGGAAGGTACTGAAGCTTTCTTT. Full variable domain (rest looked up from reference TRBV18 and TRBJ1-1): NAGVMQNPRHLVRRRGQEARLRCSPMKGHSHVYWYRQLPEEGLKFMVYLQKENIIDESGMPKERFSAEFPKEGPSILRIQQVVRGDSAAYFCASSPQTGEGTEAFFGQGTRLTVV.

This chain connects TRBV5-1 to TRBJ2-7, with a possible D match to TRBD1 (6 bases). The germline gives CDR1 SGHRS, CDR2 YFSETQ. This CDR3 contains 14 residues. Trimming removed 1 base from V and 4 bases from J, with 12 bases in between. In DNA, the CDR3 is TGCGCCAGCAGCTTGTTACAGGGACGTTACGAGCAGTACTTC. This translates into CASSLLQGRYEQYF.

The V call is TRBV28, the J call TRBJ1-1; no firm D call. V lost 5 bases, J lost 0 bases, and 13 bases lay in between. Germline V CDR1 and CDR2: MDHEN, SYDVKM. The CDR3 loop spans 15 amino acids. The CDR3 protein is CASSPRGELNTEAFF. DNA for the CDR3: TGTGCCAGCAGTCCTCGCGGAGAGTTGAACACTGAAGCTTTCTTT. The full variable domain, completed using reference TRBV28 and TRBJ1-1, is DVKVTQSSRYLVKRTGEKVFLECVQDMDHENMFWYRQDPGLGLRLIYFSYDVKMKEKGDIPEGYSVSREKKERFSLILESASTNQTSMYLCASSPRGELNTEAFFGQGTRLTVV.

This clone showed up just once. Other nucleotide sequences in the sample specify the same CDR3. V usage is TRBV14 and J usage is TRBJ2-7, with 11 bases fitting TRBD2. There are 15 residues in the CDR3. CDR1 and CDR2 (germline): SGHDN, FVKESK. V was pared by 1 base and J by 4 bases, with 3 bases of the junction left unmatched. CDR3 loop: CASSQGLAGTYEQYF. The DNA for the CDR3 is TGTGCCAGCAGCCAAGGACTAGCGGGAACTTACGAGCAGTACTTC.

The chain links TRBV28 to TRBJ2-3; 8 nucleotides match TRBD2. Trimming removed 4 bases from V and 5 bases from J; junction bases left unmatched: 11. Germline assignment: CDR1 MDHEN and CDR2 SYDVKM. This CDR3 is built from 16 residues. CDR3 amino acids: CASSSLLAGWGDTQYF. CDR3 nucleotide sequence: TGTGCCAGCAGTTCCCTCCTAGCGGGTTGGGGAGATACGCAGTATTTT.

V and J are TRBV19 and TRBJ2-5, with TRBD2 as a possible D gene (7 bases). The V and J ends lost 7 bases and 4 bases respectively, with 16 bases between them. The CDR3 totals 14 residues. Germline CDR1 reads LNHDA; CDR2 reads SQIVND (reference sequence). The CDR3 DNA follows: TGTGCCAGTAAGCCCACAGGGAGGGGAGAGACCCAGTACTTC. This codes for CASKPTGRGETQYF.

The chain recombines TRBV19 with TRBJ1-2; 9 nucleotides agree with TRBD1. The CDR3 is 14 residues long. Germline V CDR1 and CDR2: LNHDA, SQIVND (reference sequence). Trimming removed 8 bases from V and 5 bases from J; junction bases left unmatched: 9. The CDR3, as DNA: TGTGCCAGTTCGACAGGGGGTGGCTATTATGGCTACACCTTC. Encoded protein: CASSTGGGYYGYTF.

This chain joins TRBV5-1 and TRBJ2-2, with TRBD2 matching 7 bases. Unmatched junction bases numbered 1, after V lost 0 bases and J lost 5 bases. The germline V gene has CDR1 SGHRS and CDR2 YFSETQ. The CDR3 has 14 amino acids. The CDR3 DNA reads TGCGCCAGCAGCTTGGTAGCGGGTACCGGGGAGCTGTTTTTT. Protein: CASSLVAGTGELFF.

The rearrangement uses TRBV5-1 and TRBJ2-5, with D possibly TRBD2 on 5 matching bases. Trimming left V 0 bases short and J 4 bases short, with 13 bases between. This CDR3 comprises 15 residues. Germline V CDR1 and CDR2: SGHRS, YFSETQ. The CDR3, as DNA: TGCGCCAGCAGCTTGGTGGGAGCGGTCCCAGAGACCCAGTACTTC. It translates to CASSLVGAVPETQYF.

The rearrangement links TRBV4-1 to TRBJ1-2, with D hard to call. Germline V gene sequence: CDR1 MGHRA, CDR2 YSYEKL. The CDR3 has 13 amino acids. The V and J ends lost 0 bases and 3 bases respectively, with 5 bases between them. CDR3 sequence: CASSQDLDYGYTF. The DNA of the CDR3 is TGCGCCAGCAGCCAAGATCTAGACTATGGCTACACCTTC.

This clone has only a few counts. V usage is TRBV9 and J usage is TRBJ2-1; no firm D call. Per germline, CDR1 SGDLS and CDR2 YYNGEE. This CDR3 is built from 14 residues. Deletions cut 5 bases from V and 6 bases from J, with 15 bases between. The CDR3 here is CASRLDPYANEQFF. In nucleotides, the CDR3 is TGTGCCAGCAGGCTAGACCCATACGCCAATGAGCAGTTCTTC.

This clone occurred once. V gene TRBV28 combines with J gene TRBJ1-5; D is perhaps TRBD1 (5 bases). Looked up from germline, CDR1 is MDHEN and CDR2 is SYDVKM. The CDR3 runs to 19 residues. Trimming pared 7 bases from V and 2 bases from J, leaving 27 bases between. As DNA, the CDR3 is TGTGCCAGCACCCGAGCCAGGGATCGGATTATGGTCGGCAATCAGCCCCAGCATTTT. Translation gives CASTRARDRIMVGNQPQHF.

CDR3 DNA sequence: TGTGCCAGCTCCCTCACGGGTAGCTCCTACGAGCAGTACTTC. It specifies CASSLTGSSYEQYF. V usage is TRBV18 and J usage is TRBJ2-7; D remains unclear. V lost 6 bases and J lost 0, with 12 bases in between. This CDR3 is 14 amino acids long. CDR1 and CDR2 (germline): KGHSH, LQKENI.

The CDR3 sequence: CASSLRSGQVWAGGEQFF. The CDR3 nucleotides read TGCGCCAGCAGCTTGCGTTCGGGGCAAGTATGGGCAGGGGGTGAGCAGTTCTTC. The rearrangement joins TRBV5-1 to TRBJ2-1; TRBD1 agrees at 7 bases. The germline gives CDR1 SGHRS, CDR2 YFSETQ. J was trimmed by 9 bases and V by 1 base; bases with no gene match: 19. CDR3 length equals 18 residues.

This chain connects TRBV28 to TRBJ1-2; D not resolved. The CDR3 length is 13 residues. V dropped 5 bases and J dropped 4 bases, with 11 bases sitting between them. Per the germline V gene, CDR1 is MDHEN and CDR2 is SYDVKM. This CDR3 reads CASSQAPIYGYTF. Written as DNA, the CDR3 is TGTGCCAGCAGTCAAGCACCGATCTATGGCTACACCTTC.